The present T cell receptor (beta chain) was sequenced within a study of regulatory T cells in long-lasting Graves disease. The time point here: newly diagnosed GD, antithyroid drugs for less than 3 months. With RNA extracted from PBMCs as input, the TCR library was made. Library construction for TCR beta used iRepertoire HTBI primers and Arm-PCR of CDR3 regions. Per the authors' pipeline: Samples jointly harbored 55 to 75 TRBV and over 11 TRBJ segments. TCRdb called the multiplex PCR reads again in MiXCR, with one record for every CDR3 protein. The V and J calls were not made by the authors but by TCRdb's processing. The sample lists just over 600,000 distinct CDR3 sequences; 16% were seen once. A few counts support this clonotype. V was clipped by 2 bases and J by 4 bases; unmatched bases: 6. The CDR3 is 15 residues long. The V gene's germline CDR1 is SQVTM and CDR2 ANQGSEA. A further study also used this sample, focusing on T cells in Graves' hyperthyroidism and ophthalmopathy.

The chain employs TRBV29-1 and TRBJ2-7; 12 bases line up with TRBD2. The source is a woman aged 30 to 39 with Graves disease. This material consisted of peripheral blood mononuclear cells (PBMCs), taken at new diagnosis, from a patient treated with antithyroid drugs. The CDR3 loop reads CSVELPGLAGYEQYF. The CDR3 bases are TGCAGCGTTGAATTGCCGGGACTAGCGGGTTACGAGCAGTACTTC.